This record looks at one T cell receptor (beta chain) sequence and its context. Data came from immunoSEQ multiplex PCR; TCRdb stores just in-frame clones and leaves some out. Of more than 400,000 clones listed, 87% are singletons. The data are from a study of blood T cell repertoires in COVID-19. The germline CDR1 and CDR2 sequences are SQVTM and ANQGSEA. Trimming removed 7 bases from V and 4 bases from J, with 22 bases in between. The CDR3 sequence is 15 residues long. J is TRBJ1-2 and V is TRBV29-1, with D perhaps matching TRBD1 (6 bases). The source is a young woman who had recovered from COVID-19. Specimen: PBMCs or T cells enriched from blood (not recorded which). The CDR3 here is CSGTSGQSEPYGYTF. The CDR3 bases are TGCAGCGGGACGTCTGGACAGTCCGAACCCTATGGCTACACCTTC.